This T cell receptor (beta chain) comes out of a study of post-analysis software for immune sequencing data. Findings and caveats of the study: About five TRBV segments, including TRBV5-6, TRBV5-1 and TRBV20-1, were more frequent in patients than controls.

Prepared libraries of TCR beta cDNA carried unique molecular identifiers. MiXCR, run by TCRdb on the PCR reads, gives a single entry per CDR3 protein. The table has around 770,000 distinct CDR3 sequences, about half seen once. V was clipped by 6 bases and J by 7 bases, with 17 bases between them. From germline, CDR1 is SEHNR and CDR2 FQNEAQ (reference sequence). The CDR3 sequence is 14 residues long. Points on this clonotype: Its target is not known.

The receptor was derived from a girl aged 10 to 17 with multiple sclerosis. The sequencing input was blood. This chain connects TRBV7-9 to TRBJ2-3, with D perhaps assigned TRBD1 or TRBD2 (5 bases each). CDR3 amino acids: CASSSGQGGYTQYF. CDR3 coding DNA: TGTGCCAGCAGTTCAGGGCAAGGAGGATATACGCAGTATTTT.